Listed below are T cell receptor beta chains from one sample, sequenced in a study of blood T cell repertoires in COVID-19. Profiling relied on immunoSEQ multiplex PCR, and the TCRdb table lists in-frame clones only, not all of them. The sample has around 250,000 clones, approximately 85% seen once. Material: PBMCs or T cells enriched from blood (not recorded which). The receptors come from a woman aged 45-65 years with acute COVID-19. Each CDR3 is given without its conserved first and last residue. The order of the fields is V gene, CDR3 protein.

V: TRBV6-4
CDR3: ASSARSGGAVNEQF

V: TRBV12-3/TRBV12-4
CDR3: ASSRTGNEQY

V: TRBV7-2
CDR3: ASSLDSGSKQF

V: TRBV10-3
CDR3: ATFNLTRQY

V: TRBV11-2
CDR3: ASSSRVTGELF

V: TRBV19
CDR3: ASSIGTGGQETQY

V: TRBV11-3
CDR3: ASSLAPLETQY

V: TRBV12-5
CDR3: ASGLIRVAGNTEAF

V: TRBV5-5
CDR3: ASSLGGIGEKLF

V: TRBV29-1
CDR3: SVERSSGSDYGYT

V: TRBV10-3
CDR3: ATSTDRVNRYNYGYT

V: TRBV29-1
CDR3: SVSWTGKRNEQY